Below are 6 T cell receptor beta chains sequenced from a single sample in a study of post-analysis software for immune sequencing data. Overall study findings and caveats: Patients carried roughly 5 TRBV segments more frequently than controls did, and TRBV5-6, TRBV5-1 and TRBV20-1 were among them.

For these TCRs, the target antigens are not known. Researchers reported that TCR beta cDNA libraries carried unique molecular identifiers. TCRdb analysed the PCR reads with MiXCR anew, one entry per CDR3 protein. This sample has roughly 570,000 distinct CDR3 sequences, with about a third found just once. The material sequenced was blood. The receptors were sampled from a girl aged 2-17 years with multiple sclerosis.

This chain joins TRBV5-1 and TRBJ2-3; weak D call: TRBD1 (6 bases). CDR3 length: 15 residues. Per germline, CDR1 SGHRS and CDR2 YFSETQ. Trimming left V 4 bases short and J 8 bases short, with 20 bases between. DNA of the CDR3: TGCGCCAGCAGCCCCGGGACACTAACGTTGGCTACGCAGTATTTT. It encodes CASSPGTLTLATQYF.

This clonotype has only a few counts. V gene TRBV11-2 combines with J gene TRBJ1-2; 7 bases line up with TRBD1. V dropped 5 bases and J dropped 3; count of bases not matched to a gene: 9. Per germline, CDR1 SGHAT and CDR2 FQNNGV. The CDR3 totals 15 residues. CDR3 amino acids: CASSLRQGVDYGYTF. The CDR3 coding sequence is TGTGCCAGCAGCCTAAGACAGGGTGTGGACTATGGCTACACCTTC. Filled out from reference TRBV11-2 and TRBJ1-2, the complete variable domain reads EAGVAQSPRYKIIEKRQSVAFWCNPISGHATLYWYQQILGQGPKLLIQFQNNGVVDDSQLPKDRFSAERLKGVDSTLKIQPAKLEDSAVYLCASSLRQGVDYGYTFGSGTRLTVV.

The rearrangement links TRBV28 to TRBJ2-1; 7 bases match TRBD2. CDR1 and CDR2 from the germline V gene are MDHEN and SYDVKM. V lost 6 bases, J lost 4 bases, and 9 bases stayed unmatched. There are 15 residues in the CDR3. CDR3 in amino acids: CASRSPRLAYNEQFF. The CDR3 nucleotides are TGTGCCAGCAGATCGCCGAGACTAGCATACAATGAGCAGTTCTTC.

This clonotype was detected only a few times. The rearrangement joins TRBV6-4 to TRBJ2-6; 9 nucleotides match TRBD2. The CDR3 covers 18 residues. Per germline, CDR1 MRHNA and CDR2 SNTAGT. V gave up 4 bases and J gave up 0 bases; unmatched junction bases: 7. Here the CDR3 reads CASSVRLAVTSGANVLTF. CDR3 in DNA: TGTGCCAGCAGTGTTAGACTAGCGGTCACCTCTGGGGCCAACGTCCTGACTTTC.

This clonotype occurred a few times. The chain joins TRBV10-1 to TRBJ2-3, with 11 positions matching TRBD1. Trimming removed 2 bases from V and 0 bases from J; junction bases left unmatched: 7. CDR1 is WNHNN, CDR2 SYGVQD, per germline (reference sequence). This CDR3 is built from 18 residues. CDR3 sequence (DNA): TGCGCCAGCAGTGAGGAGGGGACAGGGGGAGCTAGCACAGATACGCAGTATTTT. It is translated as CASSEEGTGGASTDTQYF.

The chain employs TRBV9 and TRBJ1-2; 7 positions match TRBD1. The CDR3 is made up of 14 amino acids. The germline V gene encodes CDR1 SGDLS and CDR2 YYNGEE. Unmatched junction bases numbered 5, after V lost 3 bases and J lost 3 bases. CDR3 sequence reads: CASSATGAHYGYTF. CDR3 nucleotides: TGTGCCAGCAGCGCAACAGGGGCGCACTATGGCTACACCTTC.